A single sample gave rise to the 32 T cell receptor beta chains below, sequenced in a study of T cells after yellow fever vaccination. TCRdb reprocessed the 5' RACE reads with MiXCR, giving one entry per CDR3 protein. Among a few hundred thousand distinct CDR3 sequences, roughly 9% were seen once, and the ten largest hold 3% to 3.5%. This sample comprised CD4+ T cells sorted from PBMCs, obtained 5 days after the yellow fever booster vaccination. These receptors all stem from a man younger than 35 who received the YFV17D yellow fever vaccine.

The chain combines TRBV6-6 with TRBJ1-1; the D gene is possibly TRBD1 (5 bases). CDR1 MNHNY and CDR2 SVGAGI come from the germline V gene (reference sequence). The CDR3 is made up of 12 amino acids. Here the CDR3 DNA reads TGTGCGGCGGGGGAGATGAACACTGAAGCTTTCTTT. Amino acid sequence: CAAGEMNTEAFF.

This clonotype was observed a few times. J is TRBJ1-1 and V is TRBV4-2; D not resolved. CDR1 and CDR2 (germline): LGHNA, YNFKEQ. The CDR3 sequence is 12 residues long. The V gene lost 4 bases and the J gene lost 7 bases, with 10 bases spanning the gap. The CDR3 spells CASSRDTFEAFF. DNA for the CDR3: TGTGCCAGCAGCCGAGACACCTTTGAAGCTTTCTTT.

Many counts were recorded for this clonotype. The chain couples TRBV4-1 to TRBJ2-3; D tentatively reads TRBD1 or TRBD2 (5 bases each). Deletions cut 1 base from V and 8 bases from J, with 19 bases between. Germline assignment: CDR1 MGHRA and CDR2 YSYEKL. The CDR3 contains 16 residues. This CDR3 reads CASSQGPATGGGTQYF. For the CDR3, the DNA is TGCGCCAGCAGCCAAGGTCCCGCAACAGGAGGAGGTACGCAGTATTTT.

This chain connects TRBV4-3 to TRBJ2-3, with D possibly matching TRBD2 (7 bases). Germline CDR1 and CDR2: LGHNA and YSLEER. V lost 0 bases to trimming and J lost 6 bases, with 10 bases between them. CDR3 length equals 14 residues. As DNA, the CDR3 is TGCGCCAGCAGCCAAGAGACGGGGGGCGATACGCAGTATTTT. Its protein is CASSQETGGDTQYF.

This chain connects TRBV18 to TRBJ2-1; 8 bases match TRBD1. Germline trimming cut 1 base from V and 0 bases from J; bases unmatched to any gene: 2. Germline CDR1 reads KGHSH; CDR2 reads LQKENI. CDR3 size: 16 residues. The CDR3 DNA sequence: TGTGCCAGCTCACCACTGGGGACAGGCTCCTACAATGAGCAGTTCTTC. Translated, it gives CASSPLGTGSYNEQFF.

A few counts support this clonotype. J is TRBJ1-1 and V is TRBV20-1; a possible D gene is TRBD1 (6 bases). This CDR3 contains 16 residues. Looked up from germline, CDR1 is DFQATT and CDR2 is SNEGSKA (reference sequence). The CDR3 DNA reads TGCAGCCCCACGATCCCGCGATGGGGGGCGAACACTGAAGCTTTCTTT. This translates into CSPTIPRWGANTEAFF.

There are a few counts of this clonotype. The chain employs TRBV9 and TRBJ1-1; D not certain. V was trimmed by 7 bases and J by 1 base, leaving 11 bases between them. Germline lookup yields CDR1 SGDLS and CDR2 YYNGEE. The CDR3 is made up of 13 amino acids. DNA for the CDR3: TGTGCCAGCGGCAAAGGGTGGAACACTGAAGCTTTCTTT. Residues: CASGKGWNTEAFF.

In this sample, this clonotype turned up a few times. This sequence joins TRBV4-1 and TRBJ1-1, with D maybe TRBD1 (6 bases). Germline CDR1 is MGHRA and CDR2 is YSYEKL. Trimming left V 4 bases short and J 3 bases short, with 15 bases between. The CDR3 consists of 15 residues. The CDR3 sequence is CASSREGDRYTEAFF. For the CDR3, the DNA is TGCGCCAGCAGCCGAGAGGGAGACAGGTACACTGAAGCTTTCTTT.

This chain uses TRBV4-1 with TRBJ2-3; 11 bases map to TRBD1. CDR3 size: 15 residues. Germline CDR1 is MGHRA and CDR2 is YSYEKL. V lost 3 bases and J lost 6; bases outside the gene matches: 5. CDR3 protein: CASSHGTGGGDTQYF. As DNA, the CDR3 is TGCGCCAGCAGCCACGGGACAGGGGGAGGGGATACGCAGTATTTT.

This clonotype was detected ten times or more. The rearrangement joins TRBV4-1 to TRBJ2-2; 7 bases match TRBD1. This CDR3 has 13 amino acids. The V gene end was trimmed by 9 bases and the J gene end by 6 bases; junction bases not matched to a gene: 7. The V gene's germline CDR1 is MGHRA and CDR2 YSYEKL. In DNA form, the CDR3 reads TGCGCCAGTGGGACAGTTTACCCCGGGGAGCTGTTTTTT. It codes for CASGTVYPGELFF.

The gene calls are TRBV2 and TRBJ1-1, with D possibly matching TRBD1 (5 bases). Trimming left V 11 bases short and J 1 base short, with 14 bases between. This CDR3 has 13 residues. Germline CDR1 reads SNHLY; CDR2 reads FYNNEI. Here the CDR3 DNA reads TGTGCCTCCGGAACCGACAGGAACACTGAAGCTTTCTTT. This sequence encodes CASGTDRNTEAFF. The entire variable domain, with the rest obtained from reference TRBV2 and TRBJ1-1, is as follows: EPEVTQTPSHQVTQMGQEVILRCVPISNHLYFYWYRQILGQKVEFLVSFYNNEISEKSEIFDDQFSVERPDGSNFTLKIRSTKLEDSAMYFCASGTDRNTEAFFGQGTRLTVV.

This clonotype showed up just a few times. The rearrangement uses TRBV20-1 and TRBJ1-5; no clear D gene. The ends were cut back, 3 bases at V and 5 bases at J, with 8 bases in the middle. The CDR3 has 12 amino acids. Germline lookup yields CDR1 DFQATT and CDR2 SNEGSKA (reference sequence). The DNA of the CDR3 is TGCAGTGCTAGTCAGGCGGATCAGCCCCAGCATTTT. Its translation is CSASQADQPQHF.

This clonotype was detected ten times or more. This chain joins TRBV12-3 or TRBV12-4 and TRBJ2-1; the match to TRBD2 covers 10 bases. Trimming at V came to 4 bases and at J to 16 bases, leaving 7 bases not matched to a gene. The CDR3 consists of 12 residues. CDR3 amino acids: CASSSVSGGSFF. CDR3 in DNA: TGTGCCAGCAGTTCGGTTAGCGGGGGGTCCTTCTTC.

The chain uses TRBV2 and TRBJ1-2, with 9 bases that match TRBD1. CDR3 length: 14 residues. The germline V gene encodes CDR1 SNHLY and CDR2 FYNNEI. V was clipped by 6 bases and J by 1 base; unmatched bases: 3. The CDR3 reads CASRLDRGNYGYTF. The CDR3 coding sequence is TGTGCCAGCAGGTTGGACAGGGGTAACTATGGCTACACCTTC.

The CDR3 sequence is CASVRAMNTGELFF. CDR3 sequence (DNA): TGTGCCAGCGTAAGGGCCATGAACACCGGGGAGCTGTTTTTT. The chain carries TRBV2 and TRBJ2-2, with unresolved D. Germline V CDR1 and CDR2: SNHLY, FYNNEI. Trimming left V 8 bases short and J 1 base short, with 11 bases between. The CDR3 loop spans 14 amino acids.

The chain couples TRBV5-1 to TRBJ2-2; TRBD2 matches at 8 bases. The J segment lost 5 bases and the V segment lost 1 base, leaving 4 bases of the junction unmatched. Germline lookup yields CDR1 SGHRS and CDR2 YFSETQ. The CDR3 length is 15 residues. CDR3 protein: CASSLLSSGTGELFF. For the CDR3, the DNA is TGCGCCAGCAGCTTGCTCTCTAGCGGGACCGGGGAGCTGTTTTTT.

This clonotype was observed a few times. The chain couples TRBV11-2 to TRBJ2-2; 12 bases align to TRBD2. Per germline, CDR1 SGHAT and CDR2 FQNNGV. The CDR3 spans 15 residues. J lost 7 bases, V lost 4 bases, and 4 bases had no gene match. The CDR3 region is CASSSLAGGVGELFF. The CDR3 DNA sequence: TGTGCCAGCAGCTCACTAGCGGGGGGAGTCGGGGAGCTGTTTTTT.

In its sample, this clonotype was seen a few times. The V call is TRBV15, the J call TRBJ1-4; D remains ambiguous. Germline V gene lookup returns CDR1 LNHNV and CDR2 YYDKDF (reference sequence). The CDR3 runs 13 residues. V was shortened by 0 bases and J by 8 bases, with 7 bases between the two germline ends. The CDR3, as DNA: TGTGCCACCAGCAGAGACCCGGGGGAAAAACTGTTTTTT. Encoded protein: CATSRDPGEKLFF. The variable domain in full, with the rest retrieved from reference TRBV15 and TRBJ1-4, is DAMVIQNPRYQVTQFGKPVTLSCSQTLNHNVMYWYQQKSSQAPKLLFHYYDKDFNNEADTPDNFQSRRPNTSFCFLDIRSPGLGDTAMYLCATSRDPGEKLFFGSGTQLSVL.

The rearrangement links TRBV13 to TRBJ1-2; TRBD1 matches at 8 bases. V lost 4 bases to trimming and J lost 4 bases; unmatched junction nucleotides: 5. The CDR3 loop spans 14 amino acids. Germline V gives CDR1 PRHDT, CDR2 FYEKMQ (reference sequence). CDR3 nucleotide sequence: TGTGCCAGCAGCTACCGGACAGGGTCCTATGGCTACACCTTC. Translating gives CASSYRTGSYGYTF. The whole variable domain, remainder taken from reference TRBV13 and TRBJ1-2, is AAGVIQSPRHLIKEKRETATLKCYPIPRHDTVYWYQQGPGQDPQFLISFYEKMQSDKGSIPDRFSAQQFSDYHSELNMSSLELGDSALYFCASSYRTGSYGYTFGSGTRLTVV.

This clonotype was seen repeatedly, ten times or more. V usage is TRBV4-3 and J usage is TRBJ2-1; perhaps TRBD1 as D (6 bases). V lost 4 bases to trimming and J lost 2 bases, with 18 bases between them. CDR3 length equals 17 residues. CDR1 and CDR2 from the germline V gene are LGHNA and YSLEER. The CDR3 reads CASSPRPHQGTYNEQFF. CDR3 nucleotide sequence: TGCGCCAGCAGCCCCAGGCCCCACCAGGGGACCTACAATGAGCAGTTCTTC.

This clonotype was detected only a few times. The V gene is TRBV10-3, the J gene TRBJ1-4; D might be TRBD1 (6 bases). CDR1 and CDR2 (germline): ENHRY, SYGVKD. The CDR3 is 13 amino acids. Trimming removed 9 bases at V and 8 bases at J, with 16 bases between. In DNA form, the CDR3 reads TGTGCCATTAAGTCGGCAGGGGACGAAAAACTGTTTTTT. Translating it yields CAIKSAGDEKLFF.

Only a few counts were recorded for this clonotype. The J gene is TRBJ1-1, the V gene TRBV19; TRBD1 agrees at 8 bases. Germline V lookup: CDR1 LNHDA, CDR2 SQIVND (reference sequence). This CDR3 contains 15 residues. V shed 5 bases, J shed 1 base, and the junction held 6 bases outside the gene matches. This CDR3 is CASSPKDRANTEAFF. The CDR3 DNA sequence: TGTGCCAGTAGTCCGAAGGACAGGGCGAACACTGAAGCTTTCTTT.

A few counts support this clonotype. The chain is built from TRBV7-6 and TRBJ2-7, with TRBD1 as a possible D gene (5 bases). Germline CDR1 is SGHVS and CDR2 is FNYEAQ. The germline V and J ends were trimmed by 3 bases and 2 bases, with 8 bases remaining between them. The CDR3 consists of 13 residues. In DNA form, the CDR3 reads TGTGCCAGCAGCTTTCTGGGGCCCTACGAGCAGTACTTC. This gives the protein CASSFLGPYEQYF.

The chain couples TRBV7-2 to TRBJ2-5, with 7 bases lining up with TRBD1. V lost 8 bases, J lost 0 bases, and 6 bases stayed unmatched. The CDR3 runs 14 residues. Germline V gene data show CDR1 as SGHTA and CDR2 as FQGNSA. CDR3 bases: TGTGCCAGCGAGAAGGGACAGTACCAAGAGACCCAGTACTTC. Protein: CASEKGQYQETQYF.

This clonotype was seen more than once but under ten times. The chain is built from TRBV5-1 and TRBJ2-3; TRBD1 is a possible D gene (6 bases). Germline-derived CDR1 and CDR2 are SGHRS and YFSETQ. V lost 2 bases and J lost 8, with 15 bases in between. The CDR3 extends over 14 amino acids. For the CDR3, the DNA is TGCGCCAGCAGCTTCCCAGAAGGGGGTCTTACGCAGTATTTT. Translating it yields CASSFPEGGLTQYF.

This clonotype was detected many times. V and J are TRBV7-2 and TRBJ2-5, with TRBD1 as a possible D gene (6 bases). The CDR3 is 15 amino acids. Deletions cut 5 bases from V and 0 bases from J, with 13 bases between. Germline CDR1 SGHTA, CDR2 FQGNSA. CDR3 nucleotide sequence: TGTGCCAGCAGCCACCGGACAGCATACCAAGAGACCCAGTACTTC. Translated, it gives CASSHRTAYQETQYF.

This clonotype was counted between two and nine times. The chain uses TRBV6-6 and TRBJ1-5; no firm D call. The CDR3 covers 13 residues. Germline assignment: CDR1 MNHNY and CDR2 SVGAGI (reference sequence). V was trimmed by 6 bases and J by 8 bases, leaving 14 bases between them. The chain's CDR3 is CASRPTKVEPQHF. CDR3 sequence (DNA): TGTGCCAGCAGACCGACAAAGGTGGAGCCCCAGCATTTT.

This clonotype was seen more than once but under ten times. The chain carries TRBV20-1 and TRBJ2-1, with D perhaps TRBD1 (7 bases). Looked up from germline, CDR1 is DFQATT and CDR2 is SNEGSKA (reference sequence). The CDR3 is 15 amino acids. Trimming pared 6 bases from V and 5 bases from J, leaving 20 bases between. The chain's CDR3 is CSAPRQGRRDNEQFF. CDR3 coding DNA: TGCAGTGCGCCCAGACAGGGAAGGAGGGACAATGAGCAGTTCTTC.

This clonotype was picked up many times. The chain uses TRBV7-9 and TRBJ1-1, with D tentatively TRBD1 (5 bases). The CDR3 covers 15 residues. Trimming shortened V by 4 bases and J by 3 bases, and 15 bases separated the two germline ends. The germline V gene has CDR1 SEHNR and CDR2 FQNEAQ (reference sequence). The CDR3 nucleotides are TGTGCCAGCAGCTCTCGTGGGACGTTAGACACTGAAGCTTTCTTT. Its protein product is CASSSRGTLDTEAFF. Complete variable domain (other parts from reference TRBV7-9 and TRBJ1-1): DTGVSQNPRHKITKRGQNVTFRCDPISEHNRLYWYRQTLGQGPEFLTYFQNEAQLEKSRLLSDRFSAERPKGSFSTLEIQRTEQGDSAMYLCASSSRGTLDTEAFFGQGTRLTVV.

This clonotype was seen ten or more times. The rearrangement joins TRBV5-1 to TRBJ2-3; unclear D gene. The CDR3 runs to 14 residues. V was clipped by 6 bases and J by 0 bases, with 11 bases between them. Germline V CDR1 and CDR2: SGHRS, YFSETQ. This CDR3 reads CASNILSSTDTQYF. In nucleotides, the CDR3 is TGCGCCAGCAACATCCTCTCTAGCACAGATACGCAGTATTTT.

This clonotype has more than one count but fewer than ten. V is TRBV7-8 and J is TRBJ2-3; a possible D gene is TRBD1 (6 bases). V was clipped by 6 bases and J by 1 base, with 17 bases between them. Germline values: CDR1 SGHVS, CDR2 FQNEAQ. CDR3 length equals 16 residues. CDR3 bases: TGTGCCAGCAGGTCTGTTCAGGGGTTCCGCACAGATACGCAGTATTTT. Amino acid sequence: CASRSVQGFRTDTQYF.

The rearrangement uses TRBV7-3 and TRBJ2-5; D is tentatively TRBD1 or TRBD2 (5 bases each). The CDR3 is 13 amino acids. CDR1 and CDR2 (germline): SGHTA, FQGTGA. Trimming cost V 1 base and J 7 bases, with 10 bases left between them. Here the CDR3 DNA reads TGTGCCAGCAGCTTAAATAGTGGGGGGACCCAGTACTTC. Amino acid sequence: CASSLNSGGTQYF.